This T cell receptor beta chain was recovered during a study of cytomegalovirus exposure and HLA in healthy donors. The study, taken as a whole, reports: The authors enumerated 164 TCR beta chains as linked to cytomegalovirus. With high specificity and sensitivity, the classifier reportedly diagnosed cytomegalovirus status. Rarity marked most TCR sequences, yet some public TCRs occurred in many donors.

The method was immunoSEQ multiplex PCR; TCRdb's version includes in-frame clones alone and lacks a portion of them. The sample lists about 73,000 clones; 70% to 90% were seen once. From germline, CDR1 is SGHVS and CDR2 FQNEAQ. This CDR3 spans 15 amino acids. The germline V and J ends were trimmed by 4 bases and 0 bases, with 10 bases remaining between them. Of note for this clone: Its target is not known.

These donors were members of the approximately 110-subject validation cohort, a group separate from the approximately 700-subject first cohort. Sequences were obtained from PBMCs. The sequence was obtained from a woman aged 18-29 years in good health and CMV-seropositive. V and J are TRBV7-8 and TRBJ1-5; D uncertain. The CDR3 DNA is TGTGCCAGCAGCTCGACGGAGAATAGCAATCAGCCCCAGCATTTT. Its translation is CASSSTENSNQPQHF.